A selection of T cell receptor beta chains follows, all from one sample in a study of T-cell reconstitution after alpha-beta-depleted transplantation in children. TCRdb processed the PCR reads anew with MiXCR; each CDR3 protein has one entry. This sample has 180,000 or so distinct CDR3 sequences, with around 5.9% found just once. The specimen comprised PBMCs, sampled before TCRalphabeta/CD19-depleted stem cell transplant. The source of these receptors is a girl under three years old with combined immunodeficiency, due to receive a stem cell transplant. Both conserved end residues are part of each CDR3. The D gene is left open where the match is weak. Expanded clones are given a class, and other clones once, few, many or no size at all.

j_call d_call v_call clone_size cdr3_aa cdr3_nt
TRBJ2-7 TRBD2 TRBV29-1 NA CSVLGTNYEQYF TGCAGCGTTCTCGGGACTAACTACGAGCAGTACTTC
TRBJ2-1 NA TRBV3-1 many CASSQDGGRSYNEQFF TGTGCCAGCAGCCAAGATGGGGGACGATCCTACAATGAGCAGTTCTTC
TRBJ2-3 NA TRBV5-1 many CASSAGPGDTQYF TGCGCCAGCAGCGCCGGACCAGGAGATACGCAGTATTTT
TRBJ2-1 TRBD2 TRBV7-6 many CASSLGSGGVYNEQFF TGTGCCAGCAGCTTAGGTAGCGGGGGAGTCTACAATGAGCAGTTCTTC
TRBJ2-1 TRBD2 TRBV29-1 many CSALAGGGNEQFF TGCAGCGCTCTAGCGGGGGGGGGCAATGAGCAGTTCTTC
TRBJ2-3 NA TRBV14 many CASSQEGLAFWADTQYF TGTGCCAGCAGCCAAGAGGGGCTAGCCTTTTGGGCAGATACGCAGTATTTT
TRBJ1-5 NA TRBV2 few CASSESPGAYTWAQHF TGTGCCAGCAGTGAATCCCCGGGGGCTTATACCTGGGCCCAGCATTTT
TRBJ2-7 NA TRBV12-3/TRBV12-4 many CASSSKRASYEQYF TGTGCCAGCAGTTCGAAAAGGGCCTCCTACGAGCAGTACTTC
TRBJ1-1 TRBD1 TRBV7-8 many CASSSSRQGQTEAFF TGTGCCAGCAGCTCGAGCCGACAGGGTCAAACTGAAGCTTTCTTT
TRBJ1-1 TRBD1 TRBV19 few CASGSGTGNTEAFF TGTGCCAGTGGATCCGGGACAGGCAACACTGAAGCTTTCTTT
TRBJ2-1 TRBD2 TRBV6-2/TRBV6-3 many CASSYTTIRTSGNYNEQFF TGTGCCAGCAGTTACACCACGATCCGGACTAGCGGGAATTACAATGAGCAGTTCTTC
TRBJ1-2 TRBD1 TRBV11-1 NA CASSGEGASYGYTF TGTGCCAGCAGCGGGGAGGGGGCCAGCTATGGCTACACCTTC
TRBJ1-5 TRBD1 TRBV29-1 many CSVGQGGEPQHF TGCAGCGTGGGACAGGGTGGGGAGCCCCAGCATTTT
TRBJ2-6 NA TRBV6-2/TRBV6-3 NA CASSYSIGLSVSSSGANVLTF TGTGCCAGCAGTTACTCGATCGGTCTGTCAGTTTCATCCTCTGGGGCCAACGTCCTGACTTTC
TRBJ1-1 NA TRBV28 many CASSLGPEGWGMDTEAFF TGTGCCAGCAGTTTAGGACCCGAGGGGTGGGGAATGGACACTGAAGCTTTCTTT
TRBJ2-3 NA TRBV7-2 many CASSLVLSGTDTQYF TGTGCCAGCAGCTTAGTCTTGTCAGGCACAGATACGCAGTATTTT
TRBJ2-3 NA TRBV9 many CASSVGLADTQYF TGTGCCAGCAGCGTAGGACTAGCAGATACGCAGTATTTT
TRBJ2-1 TRBD2 TRBV6-9 many CARPSRGENEQFF TGTGCCAGACCCTCCCGGGGGGAAAATGAGCAGTTCTTC
TRBJ2-5 NA TRBV12-3/TRBV12-4 many CASSFNLETQYF TGTGCCAGCAGTTTCAACCTAGAGACCCAGTACTTC
TRBJ2-7 TRBD1 TRBV5-1 many CASSLDRGLNEQYF TGCGCCAGCAGCTTGGACAGGGGGCTGAACGAGCAGTACTTC
TRBJ2-3 NA TRBV7-9 many CASRGFTDTQYF TGTGCCAGCCGAGGTTTTACAGATACGCAGTATTTT
TRBJ1-1 NA TRBV4-3 many CASSRELTALRREAFF TGCGCCAGCAGTCGGGAACTGACAGCTCTACGGAGAGAAGCTTTCTTT
TRBJ2-1 TRBD1 TRBV29-1 many CSGSGTVYNEQFF TGCAGCGGGTCCGGGACAGTCTACAATGAGCAGTTCTTC
TRBJ2-3 TRBD2 TRBV4-3 many CASSPVGPGGSDTQYF TGCGCCAGCAGCCCAGTCGGTCCGGGGGGGTCAGATACGCAGTATTTT
TRBJ1-5 NA TRBV28 many CASSFVPGQGYDSNQPQHF TGTGCCAGCAGTTTCGTTCCGGGGCAGGGCTATGATAGCAATCAGCCCCAGCATTTT
TRBJ2-1 TRBD2 TRBV7-3 many CASSLTGGRAYNEQFF TGTGCCAGCAGCTTGACGGGCGGGAGGGCCTACAATGAGCAGTTCTTC
TRBJ2-3 NA TRBV20-1 many CSARVPQGSDTQYF TGCAGTGCTAGAGTCCCTCAGGGCTCAGATACGCAGTATTTT